Presented here are 26 T cell receptor beta chains from one specimen sequenced in a study of T cells in Graves' hyperthyroidism and ophthalmopathy. What was amplified from RNA transcripts were TCR beta CDR3 regions. First-round RT-PCR targeting the TCR CDR3 was performed with the HTBI primer set. A single record per CDR3 protein comes from TCRdb applying MiXCR to the multiplex PCR reads. The sample records about 400,000 distinct CDR3 sequences, roughly 15% being singletons. The specimen sequenced was blood. The receptor set was obtained from a woman in her fifties or sixties with Graves' ophthalmopathy.

This clonotype was counted between two and nine times. This chain links TRBV4-2 with TRBJ1-3; 8 positions agree with TRBD1. CDR3 length: 18 residues. V trimming: 0 bases; J trimming: 1 base; junction bases outside the gene matches: 8. Germline CDR1 is LGHNA and CDR2 is YNFKEQ. The chain's CDR3 is CASSQEGTGAGSGNTIYF. The CDR3 DNA is TGTGCCAGCAGCCAAGAGGGGACAGGCGCTGGGTCTGGAAACACCATATATTTT.

This clonotype was observed many times. J is TRBJ2-5 and V is TRBV20-1; perhaps TRBD2 as D (5 bases). CDR3 length: 11 residues. Trimming took 0 bases from V and 11 from J, leaving 10 bases between them. The germline V gene has CDR1 DFQATT and CDR2 SNEGSKA (reference sequence). CDR3 coding DNA: TGCAGTGCTAGAGATCTAGCAGTGCAGTACTTC. It specifies CSARDLAVQYF.

This clonotype was seen repeatedly, ten times or more. This chain links TRBV28 with TRBJ2-7, with D perhaps given as TRBD1 or TRBD2 (6 bases each). This CDR3 spans 13 amino acids. Germline values: CDR1 MDHEN, CDR2 SYDVKM. V was pared by 6 bases and J by 8 bases, with 17 bases between. The DNA for the CDR3 is TGTGCCAGCAGCTTGGGACTCCGGGGGCAGCAGTACTTC. This codes for CASSLGLRGQQYF.

This rearrangement joins TRBV10-3 to TRBJ2-3; no definite D call. This CDR3 region has 12 residues. The ends were cut back, 4 bases at V and 6 bases at J, with 8 bases in the middle. Germline loops: CDR1 ENHRY, CDR2 SYGVKD. CDR3 DNA: TGTGCCATCAGTGGGCCGGCGGATACGCAGTATTTT. It translates to CAISGPADTQYF.

As regards this clonotype: Compared with germline, one end of the junction differs, possibly owing to a read error. V and J are TRBV20-1 and TRBJ2-5; D uncertain. CDR3 size: 14 residues. Germline loops: CDR1 DFQATT, CDR2 SNEGSKA (reference sequence). CDR3 in DNA: TGCAGTGCTAGAGATGCGGTATTCCAAGAGGCCCAGTACTTC. It specifies CSARDAVFQEAQYF.

There are many counts of this clonotype. The J gene is TRBJ2-7, the V gene TRBV27; TRBD1 agrees at 11 bases. The CDR3 is 13 residues long. V lost 9 bases to trimming and J lost 4 bases; unmatched junction nucleotides: 5. Germline V gene lookup returns CDR1 MNHEY and CDR2 SMNVEV (reference sequence). For the CDR3, the DNA is TGTGCCAGAGGGGGACAGGGGGAATACGAGCAGTACTTC. Translation gives CARGGQGEYEQYF.

This chain uses TRBV20-1 with TRBJ1-4; a possible D gene is TRBD1 (5 bases). This CDR3 is 12 amino acids long. CDR1 is DFQATT, CDR2 SNEGSKA, per germline (reference sequence). The V end was cut by 7 bases, the J end by 3 bases, with 9 bases between. The CDR3 reads CSGGRPNEKLFF. The CDR3 DNA sequence: TGCAGTGGGGGCAGACCTAATGAAAAACTGTTTTTT.

This clonotype has just a few counts. The DNA for the CDR3 is TGTGCCAGCAGCTATAGCGTCCTTAATGAGCAGTTCTTC. Residues: CASSYSVLNEQFF. This chain links TRBV7-7 with TRBJ2-1, with D possibly being TRBD2 (5 bases). Germline CDR1 SSHAT, CDR2 FNYEAQ (reference sequence). This CDR3 is 13 amino acids long. V was clipped by 4 bases and J by 7 bases, with 11 bases between them.

This clonotype was picked up many times. The rearrangement uses TRBV5-1 and TRBJ2-3; no definite D call. The CDR3 runs 14 residues. The V end lost 6 bases, the J end lost 2 bases, and 13 bases lay between the germline ends. CDR1 and CDR2 (germline): SGHRS, YFSETQ. CDR3 protein: CASKGNPFTDTQYF. The CDR3 nucleotides read TGCGCCAGCAAGGGCAACCCTTTCACAGATACGCAGTATTTT.

This clonotype was seen a handful of times. This sequence joins TRBV10-1 and TRBJ2-7; 8 bases map to TRBD2. CDR1 and CDR2 (germline): WNHNN, SYGVQD (reference sequence). The CDR3 length is 12 residues. J lost 5 bases, V lost 10 bases, and 7 bases had no gene match. CDR3 DNA: TGCGCCACCGGGAGGGACCCCAACGAGCAGTACTTC. It codes for CATGRDPNEQYF.

This clonotype was seen ten or more times. The genes are TRBV11-2 and TRBJ2-1; tentatively, D is TRBD2 (6 bases). Germline CDR1 and CDR2: SGHAT and FQNNGV. Trimming shortened V by 5 bases and J by 0 bases, and 17 bases separated the two germline ends. There are 17 residues in the CDR3. CDR3 sequence reads: CASSPRASASSYNEQFF. The CDR3, as DNA: TGTGCCAGCAGCCCCCGGGCTAGCGCGAGCTCCTACAATGAGCAGTTCTTC.

This clonotype occurred many times. The chain has TRBV11-3 and TRBJ2-2; 10 bases map to TRBD1. Unmatched junction bases numbered 4, after V lost 0 bases and J lost 3 bases. Germline CDR1 is SGHNT and CDR2 is YENEEA. The CDR3 consists of 17 residues. The CDR3, as DNA: TGTGCCAGCAGCTTAGAACGGACAGGGGGTTACACCGGGGAGCTGTTTTTT. It codes for CASSLERTGGYTGELFF.

This clonotype was recorded many times. This rearrangement joins TRBV5-1 to TRBJ2-1, with a possible D match to TRBD1 (5 bases). This CDR3 contains 15 residues. The ends were cut back, 0 bases at V and 8 bases at J, with 15 bases in the middle. Germline values: CDR1 SGHRS, CDR2 YFSETQ. The DNA of the CDR3 is TGCGCCAGCAGCTTGGACCGGCCAGGGCGCGATGAGCAGTTCTTC. It codes for CASSLDRPGRDEQFF.

At least ten counts were recorded for this clonotype. The chain is built from TRBV28 and TRBJ1-6, with 7 bases that match TRBD1. J was trimmed by 10 bases and V by 7 bases; bases with no gene match: 16. This CDR3 contains 16 residues. Germline V lookup: CDR1 MDHEN, CDR2 SYDVKM. The CDR3 nucleotides are TGTGCCAGCATTCCCCTTAGGGCGCAGGGGGAATCACCCCTCCACTTT. Its protein is CASIPLRAQGESPLHF.

There are many counts of this clonotype. The rearrangement joins TRBV11-2 to TRBJ1-1, with D unresolved. CDR1 is SGHAT and CDR2 is FQNNGV in the germline V gene. The CDR3 consists of 12 residues. V lost 4 bases and J lost 5, with 8 bases in between. CDR3 in amino acids: CASSWAGTEAFF. CDR3 DNA: TGTGCCAGCAGCTGGGCGGGGACTGAAGCTTTCTTT.

This clonotype was observed a handful of times. Possible read error: a much larger clone is one base away. The chain is built from TRBV11-2 and TRBJ2-5; no reliable D call. V was trimmed by 8 bases and J by 3 bases, leaving 13 bases between them. From germline, CDR1 is SGHAT and CDR2 FQNNGV. CDR3 length: 13 amino acids. The CDR3 sequence: CASAFPLEETQYF. DNA of the CDR3: TGTGCCAGCGCCTTCCCCCTTGAAGAGACCCAGTACTTC.

This clonotype came up many times. The chain combines TRBV28 with TRBJ1-6; 8 bases line up with TRBD1. Trimming at V came to 5 bases and at J to 1 base, leaving 7 bases not matched to a gene. Germline V gene sequence: CDR1 MDHEN, CDR2 SYDVKM. This CDR3 has 17 residues. The CDR3 spells CASSVWTGRSYNSPLHF. CDR3 bases: TGTGCCAGCAGTGTCTGGACAGGGAGATCCTATAATTCACCCCTCCACTTT. Full variable domain (rest looked up from reference TRBV28 and TRBJ1-6): DVKVTQSSRYLVKRTGEKVFLECVQDMDHENMFWYRQDPGLGLRLIYFSYDVKMKEKGDIPEGYSVSREKKERFSLILESASTNQTSMYLCASSVWTGRSYNSPLHFGNGTRLTVT.

This clonotype was observed a few times. The chain joins TRBV5-1 to TRBJ1-1, with TRBD1 matching over 8 bases. J was trimmed by 5 bases and V by 4 bases; bases with no gene match: 10. Germline V gives CDR1 SGHRS, CDR2 YFSETQ. CDR3 length: 15 residues. CDR3 nucleotides: TGCGCCAGCAGCGTAAGACAGGGGAGGGAGACTGAAGCTTTCTTT. This translates into CASSVRQGRETEAFF. The whole variable domain, filled in from reference TRBV5-1 and TRBJ1-1, reads KAGVTQTPRYLIKTRGQQVTLSCSPISGHRSVSWYQQTPGQGLQFLFEYFSETQRNKGNFPGRFSGRQFSNSRSEMNVSTLELGDSALYLCASSVRQGRETEAFFGQGTRLTVV.

A few counts support this clonotype. This chain connects TRBV20-1 to TRBJ2-1; 7 bases line up with TRBD2. This CDR3 comprises 15 residues. CDR1 is DFQATT and CDR2 is SNEGSKA in the germline V gene (reference sequence). J was trimmed by 3 bases and V by 3 bases; bases with no gene match: 8. The CDR3 sequence: CSARARDYVYNEQFF. CDR3 sequence (DNA): TGCAGTGCTAGGGCCCGGGACTATGTCTACAATGAGCAGTTCTTC.

At least ten counts were recorded for this clonotype. This chain connects TRBV6-1 to TRBJ2-7, with TRBD2 matching over 7 bases. V lost 8 bases and J lost 2; bases outside the gene matches: 9. The CDR3 runs 14 residues. CDR1 and CDR2 (germline): MNHNS, SASEGT. CDR3 bases: TGTGCCAGCTCTATGTCCGGGACTACCTACGAGCAGTACTTC. Protein: CASSMSGTTYEQYF.

This clonotype came up many times. This chain links TRBV28 with TRBJ2-1; possible D gene TRBD1, 6 bases. The germline V gene has CDR1 MDHEN and CDR2 SYDVKM. The CDR3 spans 16 residues. Between the trimmed V and J ends, which lost 5 bases and 4 bases, there was a span of 18 bases. CDR3 sequence: CASSRSGTLTYNEQFF. The CDR3 DNA reads as TGTGCCAGCAGTCGATCCGGGACACTAACTTACAATGAGCAGTTCTTC.

This clonotype was found many times. V usage is TRBV15 and J usage is TRBJ1-2, with D tentatively TRBD1 (6 bases). Trimming shortened V by 6 bases and J by 4 bases, and 18 bases separated the two germline ends. CDR1 and CDR2 from the germline V gene are LNHNV and YYDKDF (reference sequence). CDR3 length: 15 residues. DNA for the CDR3: TGTGCCACCAGTCGAGCTACGGGACAACTCTATGGCTACACCTTC. Translation: CATSRATGQLYGYTF.

This clonotype was observed a few times. The rearrangement uses TRBV11-2 and TRBJ1-6; no clear D gene. The CDR3 totals 18 residues. V was pared by 7 bases and J by 10 bases, with 29 bases between. Germline V gives CDR1 SGHAT, CDR2 FQNNGV. In DNA, the CDR3 is TGTGCCAGCACGGCGGGAAGGGCAGATACGCAGTTCGGGTCACCCCTCCACTTT. Translated, it gives CASTAGRADTQFGSPLHF.

This clonotype was seen at least ten times. The V gene is TRBV7-2, the J gene TRBJ1-1, with a possible D match to TRBD1 (5 bases). Trimming left V 4 bases short and J 4 bases short, with 13 bases between. Germline V gene sequence: CDR1 SGHTA, CDR2 FQGNSA. The CDR3 has 14 amino acids. The CDR3 reads CASSSWGSSTEAFF. The CDR3 nucleotides read TGTGCCAGCAGCTCCTGGGGGAGTAGCACTGAAGCTTTCTTT.

This clonotype has at least ten counts. This chain links TRBV27 with TRBJ2-4; 11 bases align to TRBD2. V lost 6 bases to trimming and J lost 7 bases; unmatched junction nucleotides: 11. The CDR3 consists of 16 residues. Germline V CDR1 and CDR2: MNHEY, SMNVEV (reference sequence). As DNA, the CDR3 is TGTGCCAGCAGCCCGGGACTAGCGGTTGGGTTTAACATTCAGTACTTC. Its translation: CASSPGLAVGFNIQYF.

This clonotype has at least ten counts. This chain links TRBV3-1 with TRBJ2-3; 11 nucleotides align to TRBD2. There are 16 residues in the CDR3. J lost 2 bases, V lost 4 bases, and 5 bases had no gene match. Germline CDR1 reads LGHDT; CDR2 reads YNNKEL (reference sequence). The DNA for the CDR3 is TGTGCCAGCAGCCTCGCGACTAGCGGGATCACAGATACGCAGTATTTT. Protein sequence: CASSLATSGITDTQYF.